This T cell receptor beta chain was observed in a study of shared clonotypes between healthy human individuals. Study at large: Used for every donor were three CD4 naive, three CD4 memory, two CD8 naive and one CD8 memory plate.

Sequenced by immunoSEQ multiplex PCR; TCRdb stores in-frame clones only, minus some. The sample includes approximately 2.5 million clones, around nine tenths of them seen just once. This clonotype originated in a man aged 18 to 35 in good health. The sample taken for sequencing was naive CD4+ T cells sorted from blood. Documented subset: CD45RA+ positively selected.

CDR3 in amino acids: CASSAGSPDTQYF. CDR3 bases: TGTGCCAGCAGCGCAGGGTCCCCAGATACGCAGTATTTT. The V and J genes are TRBV7-2 and TRBJ2-3; a possible D gene is TRBD1 (5 bases). V lost 5 bases, J lost 4 bases, and 10 bases lay in between. The CDR3 is 13 residues long. Per the germline V gene, CDR1 is SGHTA and CDR2 is FQGNSA. The full variable domain, rest sourced from reference TRBV7-2 and TRBJ2-3, is GAGVSQSPSNKVTEKGKDVELRCDPISGHTALYWYRQSLGQGLEFLIYFQGNSAPDKSGLPSDRFSAERTGGSVSTLTIQRTQQEDSAVYLCASSAGSPDTQYFGPGTRLTVL.